Shown below are 21 T cell receptor beta chains from a single sample sequenced in a study of T cells in Graves' hyperthyroidism and ophthalmopathy. The investigators amplified TCR beta CDR3 regions from RNA transcripts. The HTBI primer set drove a first-round RT-PCR of the TCR CDR3. MiXCR was run by TCRdb on the multiplex PCR reads, yielding one entry per CDR3 protein. The table has about 760,000 distinct CDR3 sequences, just over 35% seen once. The sequencing input was blood. These receptors were taken from a woman aged 40 to 50 with Graves' hyperthyroidism.

This clonotype was counted between two and nine times. The V and J genes are TRBV11-2 and TRBJ2-5; 9 bases agree with TRBD2. V lost 6 bases and J lost 3; bases outside the gene matches: 14. The germline CDR1 and CDR2 sequences are SGHAT and FQNNGV. This CDR3 has 17 amino acids. CDR3 in DNA: TGTGCCAGCAGTTTCAGCGGCGGGGGGGCCAACGAAGAGACCCAGTACTTC. Its translation: CASSFSGGGANEETQYF.

Ten or more counts support this clonotype. The chain combines TRBV4-1 with TRBJ2-5; the D is unclear. V lost 5 bases to trimming and J lost 2 bases, with 12 bases between them. Germline CDR1 MGHRA, CDR2 YSYEKL. The CDR3 sequence is 14 residues long. The CDR3 protein is CASSSGQAQETQYF. DNA of the CDR3: TGCGCCAGCAGCTCTGGCCAGGCTCAAGAGACCCAGTACTTC.

The chain combines TRBV12-3 or TRBV12-4 with TRBJ1-6, with 9 bases identical to TRBD1. The V and J ends lost 4 bases and 7 bases, in that order; junction bases with no gene match: 11. This CDR3 contains 17 residues. In nucleotides, the CDR3 is TGTGCCAGCAGTTACGACAGGGGGAGTTTTATGAATTCACCCCTCCACTTT. This translates into CASSYDRGSFMNSPLHF.

The genes are TRBV10-3 and TRBJ2-5; weak D call: TRBD2 (7 bases). Germline V CDR1 and CDR2: ENHRY, SYGVKD. The CDR3 runs to 15 residues. Trimming removed 0 bases from V and 3 bases from J, with 11 bases in between. This chain's CDR3 is CAISESGGPKETQYF. CDR3 DNA sequence: TGTGCCATCAGTGAGTCCGGGGGGCCAAAAGAGACCCAGTACTTC.

This clonotype was picked up one time. A clone one base away is much larger, so this may be a read error. The chain joins TRBV9 to TRBJ1-2, with 9 positions matching TRBD1. Germline V gives CDR1 SGDLS, CDR2 YYNGEE. The CDR3 contains 16 residues. Here the CDR3 reads CASSVGGTRDRDGYTF. The CDR3 DNA reads TGTGCCAGCAGCGTGGGCGGAACTAGGGACAGGGATGGCTACACCTTT. Combining the CDR3 with reference TRBV9 and TRBJ1-2 gives the whole variable domain DSGVTQTPKHLITATGQRVTLRCSPRSGDLSVYWYQQSLDQGLQFLIQYYNGEERAKGNILERFSAQQFPDLHSELNLSSLELGDSALYFCASSVGGTRDRDGYTFGSGTRLTVV.

This clonotype was seen ten or more times. J is TRBJ2-7 and V is TRBV7-6; 9 bases match TRBD1. The germline gives CDR1 SGHVS, CDR2 FNYEAQ. The V segment lost 3 bases and the J segment 5 bases; nucleotides outside the gene matches: 8. The CDR3 has 15 amino acids. The CDR3 DNA is TGTGCCAGCAGCTTGGAAGGGACAGGGTTCGACGAGCAGTACTTC. This sequence encodes CASSLEGTGFDEQYF.

The rearrangement links TRBV29-1 to TRBJ2-5; the match to TRBD2 covers 16 bases. This CDR3 contains 20 residues. Germline CDR1 SQVTM, CDR2 ANQGSEA. Trimming took 3 bases from V and 3 from J; bases not matched to a gene: 16. The CDR3 bases are TGCAGCGTTGAGCAGGGGACTAGCGGGAGGGCCCTCGGGTGGAAAGAGACCCAGTACTTC. Amino acid sequence: CSVEQGTSGRALGWKETQYF.

This clonotype was detected ten times or more. The chain has TRBV12-3 or TRBV12-4 and TRBJ2-5, with 7 nucleotides matching TRBD2. CDR3 size: 12 residues. With V trimmed by 7 bases and J by 5 bases, 4 bases remained unmatched. The CDR3 bases are TGTGCCAGCAACGCCGGGAGGGAGACCCAGTACTTC. Protein: CASNAGRETQYF.

This clonotype has a count of ten or more. The chain combines TRBV9 with TRBJ2-2, with a weak D call TRBD1 (5 bases). The CDR3 length is 15 residues. Germline CDR1 SGDLS, CDR2 YYNGEE. V lost 4 bases and J lost 0, with 10 bases in between. The CDR3 DNA follows: TGTGCCAGCAGCCCTAGGGGCGCGAACACCGGGGAGCTGTTTTTT. Protein sequence: CASSPRGANTGELFF.

Comments on this clonotype: Lacking the conserved final phenylalanine or tryptophan, this CDR3 likely reflects a read error. Because the CDR3's place on the DNA is in doubt, the DNA is left out and the CDR3 is given as listed by TCRdb. The J gene is TRBJ1-6, the V gene TRBV12-3 or TRBV12-4; the table's D call TRBD1 went unverified against the DNA. The CDR3 adds up to 10 amino acids, both ends counted. The CDR3 spells CASALTPRET.

In this sample, this clonotype turned up a few times. This chain links TRBV5-6 with TRBJ2-7; the D gene is possibly TRBD2 (7 bases). Germline-derived CDR1 and CDR2 are SGHDT and YYEEEE. Trimming removed 5 bases at V and 2 bases at J, with 17 bases between. This CDR3 comprises 15 residues. DNA for the CDR3: TGTGCCAGCAGGTGGCGGGGGCAGGCGACCTACGAGCAGTACTTC. Its translation: CASRWRGQATYEQYF.

V gene TRBV2 combines with J gene TRBJ1-4, with 7 bases identical to TRBD1. This CDR3 is built from 13 residues. Germline CDR1 and CDR2: SNHLY and FYNNEI. Unmatched junction bases numbered 1, after V lost 2 bases and J lost 7 bases. The CDR3 DNA reads as TGTGCCAGCAGTGAAACAGGGGCTGAAAAACTGTTTTTT. Amino acid sequence: CASSETGAEKLFF. The full variable domain, rest sourced from reference TRBV2 and TRBJ1-4, is EPEVTQTPSHQVTQMGQEVILRCVPISNHLYFYWYRQILGQKVEFLVSFYNNEISEKSEIFDDQFSVERPDGSNFTLKIRSTKLEDSAMYFCASSETGAEKLFFGSGTQLSVL.

This clonotype was seen a few times. The gene calls are TRBV28 and TRBJ1-4; D is uncertain. V dropped 7 bases and J dropped 7 bases, with 7 bases sitting between them. This CDR3 comprises 11 residues. Per the germline V gene, CDR1 is MDHEN and CDR2 is SYDVKM. This chain's CDR3 is CASTPGEKLFF. The CDR3 bases are TGTGCCAGCACCCCTGGTGAAAAACTGTTTTTT. The variable domain in full, with the rest retrieved from reference TRBV28 and TRBJ1-4, is DVKVTQSSRYLVKRTGEKVFLECVQDMDHENMFWYRQDPGLGLRLIYFSYDVKMKEKGDIPEGYSVSREKKERFSLILESASTNQTSMYLCASTPGEKLFFGSGTQLSVL.

J is TRBJ1-2 and V is TRBV6-4; no clear D. Trimming took 2 bases from V and 8 from J, leaving 12 bases between them. CDR3 size: 13 residues. Looked up from germline, CDR1 is MRHNA and CDR2 is SNTAGT. CDR3 region: CASSDLGVGGYTF. DNA of the CDR3: TGTGCCAGCAGTGACCTGGGTGTGGGCGGCTACACCTTC.

The gene calls are TRBV20-1 and TRBJ1-2; D is uncertain. Germline V gene lookup returns CDR1 DFQATT and CDR2 SNEGSKA (reference sequence). The CDR3 has 14 residues. Trimming shortened V by 3 bases and J by 4 bases, and 15 bases separated the two germline ends. CDR3 residues: CSASRAADTYGYTF. The CDR3 nucleotides read TGCAGTGCTAGTCGCGCGGCAGACACCTATGGCTACACCTTC.

The chain recombines TRBV7-9 with TRBJ2-2; the match to TRBD1 covers 8 bases. The CDR3 extends over 15 amino acids. With 5 bases clipped from V and 5 bases from J, the junction kept 7 bases outside the gene matches. In germline, CDR1 is SEHNR, CDR2 FQNEAQ (reference sequence). For the CDR3, the DNA is TGTGCCAGCAGCCCAGGGGGCCTGAGGACCGGGGAGCTGTTTTTT. This gives the protein CASSPGGLRTGELFF.

This clonotype was picked up a small number of times. CDR3 amino acids: CASGPPDQPQHF. The CDR3 coding sequence is TGTGCTAGTGGTCCCCCCGATCAGCCCCAGCATTTT. This sequence joins TRBV12-5 and TRBJ1-5, with D hard to call. Looked up from germline, CDR1 is LGHNT and CDR2 is FRNRAP. The V gene lost 5 bases and the J gene lost 5 bases, with 7 bases spanning the gap. The CDR3 contains 12 residues.

This rearrangement joins TRBV12-3 or TRBV12-4 to TRBJ1-5, with TRBD1 matching over 9 bases. J was trimmed by 3 bases and V by 5 bases; bases with no gene match: 5. The CDR3 length is 15 residues. CDR3 DNA: TGTGCCAGCAGTCCGGGACAGGGAACCAATCAGCCCCAGCATTTT. Translation gives CASSPGQGTNQPQHF.

This clonotype was detected ten times or more. The V gene is TRBV7-6, the J gene TRBJ2-7; TRBD2 matches at 9 bases. The length of the CDR3 is 16 residues. The junction had 8 bases not matched to a gene; V was cut back by 1 base and J by 4 bases. Per germline, CDR1 SGHVS and CDR2 FNYEAQ. The CDR3 DNA reads TGTGCCAGCAGCTTAGAACGTGGGCTAGCGGGGTACGAGCAGTACTTC. Translating it yields CASSLERGLAGYEQYF.

This clonotype occurred many times. The chain combines TRBV6-5 with TRBJ2-7; D not resolved. Trimming shortened V by 5 bases and J by 2 bases, and 10 bases separated the two germline ends. This CDR3 is built from 13 residues. Germline V gene data show CDR1 as MNHEY and CDR2 as SVGAGI. CDR3 loop: CASSMYGAYEQYF. The CDR3 region has the DNA TGTGCCAGCAGTATGTATGGAGCCTACGAGCAGTACTTC.

This clonotype was seen only once. This chain joins TRBV7-9 and TRBJ1-1, with TRBD1 matching 12 bases. Germline-derived CDR1 and CDR2 are SEHNR and FQNEAQ (reference sequence). The CDR3 loop spans 17 amino acids. The junction had 18 bases not matched to a gene; V was cut back by 4 bases and J by 12 bases. CDR3 in DNA: TGTGCCAGCAGCTGGGACAGGGGGCGGAGGGCGAGCCCCACTTCTTTCTTT. Its translation is CASSWDRGRRASPTSFF.